This entry features one TCR beta chain sequence. This clonotype was detected only a few times. The antigen it binds to is not known. With a much larger clone just one base away, this may be a read error. The sample is drawn from a study of T cells in Graves' hyperthyroidism and ophthalmopathy (dated by TCRdb to the late 2010s). About the investigation overall: Peripheral blood was collected at initial diagnosis, before any treatment. A discovery cohort of around 100 patients, about 44 with Graves' ophthalmopathy and approximately 55 with stable Graves' hyperthyroidism, was used to find distinguishing TCR V-J signatures. The roughly 90 discovery patients were divided at random into training and test sets in a 7:3 ratio. Following sampling, methimazole starting at 30 mg daily was given to hyperthyroidism patients, and high-dose intravenous methylprednisolone was given to ophthalmopathy patients. TCR Vbeta CDR3 sequencing of 135 peripheral blood samples (roughly 43 ophthalmopathy, some 75 hyperthyroidism and roughly 17 progressor patients) is reported in the paper. Whether ophthalmopathy could be predicted prospectively was tested in an independent validation cohort made up of roughly 20 hyperthyroidism patients plus 17 patients who later progressed to ophthalmopathy. The study also compared thyroid tissue and blood T-cell repertoires from about six Graves' hyperthyroidism patients. Paper-wide results and their limitations: A model built on a 13 V-J signature distinguished ophthalmopathy from stable hyperthyroidism, reaching roughly 88% sensitivity and 81% to 83% specificity in cross-validation and 80%/75% in testing. Sample size was not statistically predetermined, and blinding of investigators to group allocation was not performed. In validation, the model predicted progression to ophthalmopathy a median of about 6 months before onset, with 65% to 71% sensitivity and around 76% specificity. Most expanded thyroid clonotypes (frequency above 0.001) were also detected in blood, a finding suggesting that blood repertoires may reflect thyroid immune responses.

Graves' hyperthyroidism was defined as stable when no progression to ophthalmopathy occurred over 18 months of follow-up. Hyperthyroidism patients were aged 18 to 65 years and newly diagnosed, with disease duration of less than 2 months. The study excluded patients with uncontrolled infections, other autoimmune diseases, pregnancy or lactation. Diagnoses relied on clinical symptoms, serum thyroxine and TRAb, thyroid ultrasound and orbital computed tomography. PBMCs were isolated from approximately 10 ml of fresh peripheral blood by Ficoll-Paque density gradient centrifugation. Total RNA was extracted using Trizol reagent, and RNA quality was assessed on an Agilent 2100 Bioanalyzer. TCR beta CDR3 regions were amplified from RNA transcripts. The TCR CDR3 was subjected to a first round of RT-PCR using the HTBI primer set and the Qiagen OneStep RT-PCR kit. A second multiplex PCR round built the libraries, followed by size selection and purification. Sequencing of the libraries was done on an Illumina HiSeq2000 using paired-end 100 bp reads. Regarding the original processing steps: Raw data were processed with SOAPnuke, discarding reads with adapters, uncalled bases, mean Phred below 15, or no exact constant-primer or identifier match. COPE v1.2.5 was used to merge high-quality paired reads, and clonotypes were defined as unique nucleotide sequences. Clonotypes were aligned to IMGT TRBV, TRBD and TRBJ reference segments using MiTCR v1.1. Only V-J combinations with frequency above 0.0001, covering approximately 99% of repertoires, were analysed. The TCS score was defined as F50 (clonal expansion) divided by E x V (chaos), with BLOSUM62-based TCRdist calculated between CDR3 peptides within each V-J. Welch's t-statistics and random forest reduced roughly 500 V-J features to about 13, which were used in a naive Bayes classifier (R e1071). TCRdb passed the public sequencing reads through fastp at Q25 and MiXCR, retaining productive beta sequences. Identical CDR3 protein sequences are pooled into one entry, listed with their most common genes and DNA. It is TCRdb's table, rather than the study itself, that gives the V and J calls and clone size. Here the sample has about 360,000 distinct CDR3 sequences; about 13% occur a single time. The top ten constitute around a tenth of the sample.

V ends up 8 bases short and J 0 bases short, with an unmatched junction base count of 13. From the cysteine up to the phenylalanine, the CDR3 has a length of 17 residues. The read is trimmed to its CDR3 DNA, 51 bases read in frame from base 1. The germline V gene provides CDR1 MNHNS and CDR2 SASEGT. This TCR came from a woman younger than 35 with Graves' hyperthyroidism. The source material was blood. The chain was built from TRBV6-1 and TRBJ1-2, and TRBD1 aligns with 9 junction nucleotides. The DNA sequence is TGTGCCAGCGTCGGACAGGGGTGGAGGTTAGCTAACTATGGCTACACCTTC. It encodes CASVGQGWRLANYGYTF.